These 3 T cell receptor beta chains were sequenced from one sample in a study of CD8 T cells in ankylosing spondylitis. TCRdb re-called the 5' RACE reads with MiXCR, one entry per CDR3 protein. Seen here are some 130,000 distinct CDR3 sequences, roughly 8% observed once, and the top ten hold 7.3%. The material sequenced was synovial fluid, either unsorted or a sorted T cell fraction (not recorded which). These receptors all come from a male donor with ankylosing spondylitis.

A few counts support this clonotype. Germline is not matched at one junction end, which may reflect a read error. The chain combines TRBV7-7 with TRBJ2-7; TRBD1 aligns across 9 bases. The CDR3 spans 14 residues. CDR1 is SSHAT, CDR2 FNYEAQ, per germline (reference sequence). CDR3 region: CASSSGQGRNEQYF. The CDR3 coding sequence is TGTGCTAGCAGCTCGGGACAGGGTCGCAACGAGCAGTACTTC.

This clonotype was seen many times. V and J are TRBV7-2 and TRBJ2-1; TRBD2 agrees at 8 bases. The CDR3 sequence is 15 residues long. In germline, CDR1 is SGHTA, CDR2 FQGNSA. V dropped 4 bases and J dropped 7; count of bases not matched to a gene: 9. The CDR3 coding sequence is TGTGCCAGCAGCTCCCGACTAGCGCCGGGGAATGAGCAGTTCTTC. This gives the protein CASSSRLAPGNEQFF.

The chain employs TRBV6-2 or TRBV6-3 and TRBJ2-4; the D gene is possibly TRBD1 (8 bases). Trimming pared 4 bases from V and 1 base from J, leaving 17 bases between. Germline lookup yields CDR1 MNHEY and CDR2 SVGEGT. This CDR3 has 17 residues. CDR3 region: CASSSWTGTIAKNIQYF. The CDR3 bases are TGTGCCAGCAGTTCCTGGACAGGGACTATTGCCAAAAACATTCAGTACTTC.